These 10 T cell receptor beta chains came from one sample sequenced in a study of T cell responses to AZD1222 COVID-19 vaccine. This table comes from immunoSEQ multiplex PCR, and its TCRdb copy is limited to in-frame clones, with some not included. The table shows 150,000 to 200,000 clones, with 90% occurring only once. Sequencing was performed on peripheral blood, taken on day 0 of AZD1222 vaccination. Receptor source: an adult in good health.

This chain joins TRBV7-2 and TRBJ2-1; D is perhaps TRBD2 (7 bases). The CDR3 is made up of 16 amino acids. Between the trimmed V and J ends, which lost 7 bases and 3 bases, there was a span of 19 bases. Germline CDR1 is SGHTA and CDR2 is FQGNSA. This CDR3 is CASKGVRGGNYNEQFF. The CDR3 DNA reads TGTGCCAGCAAGGGAGTGAGGGGGGGTAACTACAATGAGCAGTTCTTC.

This sequence joins TRBV7-9 and TRBJ1-3; D unresolved. This CDR3 comprises 13 residues. Germline CDR1 reads SEHNR; CDR2 reads FQNEAQ (reference sequence). V was cut by 3 bases and J by 0 bases, with 3 bases left in between. This CDR3 is CASSFGSGNTIYF. The CDR3, as DNA: TGTGCCAGCAGCTTTGGCTCTGGAAACACCATATATTTT.

The J gene is TRBJ1-1, the V gene TRBV15, with no clear D. Germline V CDR1 and CDR2: LNHNV, YYDKDF (reference sequence). The CDR3 consists of 11 residues. Trimming removed 5 bases from V and 8 bases from J, with 9 bases in between. The CDR3 reads CATSVVTEAFF. The CDR3 coding sequence is TGTGCCACCAGCGTAGTTACAGAAGCTTTCTTT.

This clone appeared a single time. The chain joins TRBV28 to TRBJ1-1; D gene uncertain. Germline V gene sequence: CDR1 MDHEN, CDR2 SYDVKM. CDR3 size: 13 residues. Trimming left V 11 bases short and J 4 bases short, with 17 bases between. The CDR3 DNA follows: TGTGCCGCGCTGGGCCTGGGAGGCACTGAAGCTTTCTTT. Its translation is CAALGLGGTEAFF.

This clone was recorded only once. The chain combines TRBV19 with TRBJ1-5; D ambiguous. The germline V gene encodes CDR1 LNHDA and CDR2 SQIVND (reference sequence). Trimming cost V 5 bases and J 2 bases, with 10 bases left between them. There are 14 residues in the CDR3. CDR3 bases: TGTGCCAGTAGTGAAAGGGTGGGCAATCAGCCCCAGCATTTT. Translating it yields CASSERVGNQPQHF.

CDR3 loop: CASSRQAGTSGHTDTQYF. CDR3 coding DNA: TGTGCCAGCAGTCGACAGGCGGGGACTAGCGGTCACACAGATACGCAGTATTTT. V gene TRBV7-2 combines with J gene TRBJ2-3, with 11 bases aligning to TRBD2. From germline, CDR1 is SGHTA and CDR2 FQGNSA. The trim removed 6 bases at V and 2 bases at J, leaving 13 bases unmatched. The CDR3 is 18 residues long.

The chain joins TRBV6-5 to TRBJ1-2; maybe TRBD1 (6 bases). V was shortened by 4 bases and J by 5 bases, with 17 bases between the two germline ends. CDR3 size: 15 residues. In germline, CDR1 is MNHEY, CDR2 SVGAGI. The CDR3 DNA reads TGTGCCAGCAGTTTCACGCGGGGGCAGGGGTATGGCTACACCTTC. Protein: CASSFTRGQGYGYTF.

The V gene is TRBV6-5, the J gene TRBJ2-3; a possible D gene is TRBD1 (6 bases). The V end lost 6 bases, the J end lost 2 bases, and 12 bases lay between the germline ends. This CDR3 has 14 residues. The germline V gene encodes CDR1 MNHEY and CDR2 SVGAGI. In DNA, the CDR3 is TGTGCCAGCAGACCCGACAGGAACACAGATACGCAGTATTTT. This encodes CASRPDRNTDTQYF.

V gene TRBV4-3 combines with J gene TRBJ2-6; D gene unclear. This CDR3 contains 14 residues. Germline assignment: CDR1 LGHNA and CDR2 YSLEER. Trimming removed 0 bases at V and 5 bases at J, with 5 bases between. As DNA, the CDR3 is TGCGCCAGCAGCCAAGACTCCAGGGCCAACGTCCTGACTTTC. It encodes CASSQDSRANVLTF.

This rearrangement joins TRBV30 to TRBJ1-1; 9 bases match TRBD1. This CDR3 is 14 amino acids long. V dropped 0 bases and J dropped 1; count of bases not matched to a gene: 0. From germline, CDR1 is GTSNPN and CDR2 SVGIG (reference sequence). The CDR3 DNA reads as TGTGCCTGGAGTGTACAGGGGGCGAACACTGAAGCTTTCTTT. Translating it yields CAWSVQGANTEAFF.